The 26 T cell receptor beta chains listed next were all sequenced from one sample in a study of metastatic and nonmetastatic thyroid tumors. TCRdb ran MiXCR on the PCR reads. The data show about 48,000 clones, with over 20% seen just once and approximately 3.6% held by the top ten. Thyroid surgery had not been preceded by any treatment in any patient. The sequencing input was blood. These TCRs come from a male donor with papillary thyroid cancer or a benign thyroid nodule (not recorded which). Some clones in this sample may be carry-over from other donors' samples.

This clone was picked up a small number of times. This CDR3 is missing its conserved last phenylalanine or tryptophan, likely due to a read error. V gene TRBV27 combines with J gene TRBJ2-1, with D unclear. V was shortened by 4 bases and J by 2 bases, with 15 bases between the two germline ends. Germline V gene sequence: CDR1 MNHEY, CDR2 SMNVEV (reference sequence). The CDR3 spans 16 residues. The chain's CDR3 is CASSYVGPATYNEQFY. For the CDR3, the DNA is TGTGCCAGCAGTTACGTCGGGCCCGCCACCTACAATGAGCAGTTCTAC.

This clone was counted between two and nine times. In DNA form, the CDR3 reads TGTGCCAGCATCAAGCTTAGGGTCTCCCTGTTCTTC. This gives the protein CASIKLRVSLFF. The chain uses TRBV7-2 and TRBJ2-1; D unclear. The length of the CDR3 is 12 residues. Germline V gene data show CDR1 as SGHTA and CDR2 as FQGNSA. The V gene lost 7 bases and the J gene lost 15 bases, with 19 bases spanning the gap.

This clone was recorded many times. DNA for the CDR3: TGTGCCAGCAGCTTAAGCCCTCGGAGCGGGGGGGCCAATGAGCAGTTCTTC. Translation: CASSLSPRSGGANEQFF. The chain combines TRBV7-3 with TRBJ2-1; 10 bases fit TRBD2. CDR3 length: 17 amino acids. J gave up 6 bases and V 1 base, and 9 bases lay outside the gene matches. Per the germline V gene, CDR1 is SGHTA and CDR2 is FQGTGA.

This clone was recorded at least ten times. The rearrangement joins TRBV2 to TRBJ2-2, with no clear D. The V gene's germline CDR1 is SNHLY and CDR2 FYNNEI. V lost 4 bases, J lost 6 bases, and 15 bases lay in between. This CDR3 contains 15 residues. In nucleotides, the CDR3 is TGTGCCAGCAGTGGCGAGACGTCGGGCTCCGGGGAGCTGTTTTTT. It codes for CASSGETSGSGELFF.

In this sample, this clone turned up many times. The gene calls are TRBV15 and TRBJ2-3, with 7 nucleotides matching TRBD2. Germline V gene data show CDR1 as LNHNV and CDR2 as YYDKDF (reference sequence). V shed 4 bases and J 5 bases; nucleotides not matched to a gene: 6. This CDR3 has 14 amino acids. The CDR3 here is CATSTGGTGDTQYF. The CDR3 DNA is TGTGCCACCAGCACCGGGGGGACGGGAGATACGCAGTATTTT.

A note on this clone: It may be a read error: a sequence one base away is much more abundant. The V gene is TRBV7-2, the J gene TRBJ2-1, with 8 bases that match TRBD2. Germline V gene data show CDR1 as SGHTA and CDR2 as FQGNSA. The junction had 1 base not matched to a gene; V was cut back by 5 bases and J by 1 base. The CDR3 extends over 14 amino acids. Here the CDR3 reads CASSRGGSYNEQFF. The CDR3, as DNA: TGTGCCAGCAGCCGGGGGGGTTCCTACAATGAGCAGTTCTTC.

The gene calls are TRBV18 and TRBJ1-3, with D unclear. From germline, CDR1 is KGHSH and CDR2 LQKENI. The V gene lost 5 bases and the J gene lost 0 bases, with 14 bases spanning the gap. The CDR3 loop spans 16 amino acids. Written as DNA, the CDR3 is TGTGCCAGCTCATCCGCTTTTTATAACTCTGGAAACACCATATATTTT. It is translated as CASSSAFYNSGNTIYF. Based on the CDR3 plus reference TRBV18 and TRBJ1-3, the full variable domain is NAGVMQNPRHLVRRRGQEARLRCSPMKGHSHVYWYRQLPEEGLKFMVYLQKENIIDESGMPKERFSAEFPKEGPSILRIQQVVRGDSAAYFCASSSAFYNSGNTIYFGEGSWLTVV.

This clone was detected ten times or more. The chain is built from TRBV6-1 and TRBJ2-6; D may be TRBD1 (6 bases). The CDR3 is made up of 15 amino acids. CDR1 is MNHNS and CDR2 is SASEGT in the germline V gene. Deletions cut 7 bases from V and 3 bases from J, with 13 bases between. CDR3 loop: CASTEQGSGANVLTF. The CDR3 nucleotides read TGTGCCAGCACCGAACAGGGTAGTGGGGCCAACGTCCTGACTTTC.

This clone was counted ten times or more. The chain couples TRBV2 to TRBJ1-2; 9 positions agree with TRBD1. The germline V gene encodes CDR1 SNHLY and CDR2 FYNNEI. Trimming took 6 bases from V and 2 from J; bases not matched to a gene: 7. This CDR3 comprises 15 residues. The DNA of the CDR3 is TGTGCCAGCAGCAGGGACAGGGTGATGAACTATGGCTACACCTTC. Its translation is CASSRDRVMNYGYTF.

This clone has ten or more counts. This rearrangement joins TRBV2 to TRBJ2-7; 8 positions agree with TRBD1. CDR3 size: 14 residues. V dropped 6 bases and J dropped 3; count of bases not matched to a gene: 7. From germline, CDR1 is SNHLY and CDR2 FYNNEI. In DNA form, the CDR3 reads TGTGCCAGCAGCGGACAGGGCCATGGCTACGAGCAGTACTTC. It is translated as CASSGQGHGYEQYF.

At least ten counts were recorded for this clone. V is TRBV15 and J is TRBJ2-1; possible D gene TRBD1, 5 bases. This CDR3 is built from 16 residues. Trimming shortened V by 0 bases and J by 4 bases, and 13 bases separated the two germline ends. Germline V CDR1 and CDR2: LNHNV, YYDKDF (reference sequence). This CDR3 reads CATSRDSFDSYNEQFF. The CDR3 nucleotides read TGTGCCACCAGCAGAGATTCTTTCGACAGTTACAATGAGCAGTTCTTC.

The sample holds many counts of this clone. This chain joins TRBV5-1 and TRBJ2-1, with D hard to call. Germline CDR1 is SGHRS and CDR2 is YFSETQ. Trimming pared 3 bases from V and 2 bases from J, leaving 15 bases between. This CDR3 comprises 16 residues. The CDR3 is CASSSLTLTPYNEQFF. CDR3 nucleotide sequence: TGCGCCAGCAGCTCCCTAACGCTGACTCCCTACAATGAGCAGTTCTTC.

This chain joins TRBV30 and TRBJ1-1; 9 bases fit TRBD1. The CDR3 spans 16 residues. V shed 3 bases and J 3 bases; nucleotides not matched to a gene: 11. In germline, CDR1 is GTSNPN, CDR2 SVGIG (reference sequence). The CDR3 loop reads CAWSKPGTGKDTEAFF. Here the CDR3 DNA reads TGTGCCTGGAGCAAACCCGGGACAGGGAAGGACACTGAAGCTTTCTTT.

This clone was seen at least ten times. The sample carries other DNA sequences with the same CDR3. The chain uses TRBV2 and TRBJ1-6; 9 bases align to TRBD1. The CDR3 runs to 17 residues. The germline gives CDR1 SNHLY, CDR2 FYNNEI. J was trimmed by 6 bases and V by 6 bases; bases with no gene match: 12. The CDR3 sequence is CASRTPGQGRGNSPLHF. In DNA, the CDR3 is TGTGCCAGCAGGACCCCGGGACAGGGTAGAGGTAATTCACCCCTCCACTTT. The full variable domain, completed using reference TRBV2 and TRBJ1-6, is EPEVTQTPSHQVTQMGQEVILRCVPISNHLYFYWYRQILGQKVEFLVSFYNNEISEKSEIFDDQFSVERPDGSNFTLKIRSTKLEDSAMYFCASRTPGQGRGNSPLHFGNGTRLTVT.

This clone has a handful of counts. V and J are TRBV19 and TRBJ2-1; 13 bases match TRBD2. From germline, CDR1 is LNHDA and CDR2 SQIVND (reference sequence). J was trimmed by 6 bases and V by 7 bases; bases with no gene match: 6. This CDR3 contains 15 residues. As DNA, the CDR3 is TGTGCCAGTACGCAACTAGCGGGGGGGCCCAATGAGCAGTTCTTC. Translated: CASTQLAGGPNEQFF.

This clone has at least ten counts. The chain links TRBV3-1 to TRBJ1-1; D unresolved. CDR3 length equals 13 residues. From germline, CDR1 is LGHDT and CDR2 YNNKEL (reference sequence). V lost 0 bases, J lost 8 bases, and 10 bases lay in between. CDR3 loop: CASSQEPKPEAFF. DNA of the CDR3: TGTGCCAGCAGCCAAGAACCCAAACCCGAAGCTTTCTTT.

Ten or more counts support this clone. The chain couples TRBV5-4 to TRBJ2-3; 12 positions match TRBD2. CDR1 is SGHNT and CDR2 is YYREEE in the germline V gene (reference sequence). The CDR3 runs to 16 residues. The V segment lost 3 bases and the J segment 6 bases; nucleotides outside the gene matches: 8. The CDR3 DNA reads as TGTGCCAGCAGCTCACTAGCGGGAGGAGGTCACGATACGCAGTATTTT. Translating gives CASSSLAGGGHDTQYF.

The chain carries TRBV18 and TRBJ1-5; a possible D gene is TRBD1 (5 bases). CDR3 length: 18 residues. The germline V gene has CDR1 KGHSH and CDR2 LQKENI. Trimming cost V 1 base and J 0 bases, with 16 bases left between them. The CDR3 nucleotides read TGTGCCAGCTCACCACGGGGGACGACGACTTATAGCAATCAGCCCCAGCATTTT. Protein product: CASSPRGTTTYSNQPQHF.

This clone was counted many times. The CDR3 sequence: CASSLGGYNEQFF. DNA for the CDR3: TGCGCCAGCAGCTTAGGGGGGTACAATGAGCAGTTCTTC. V and J are TRBV5-1 and TRBJ2-1; either TRBD1 or TRBD2 may fit D (6 bases each). CDR1 is SGHRS, CDR2 YFSETQ, per germline. V was trimmed by 2 bases and J by 4 bases, leaving 7 bases between them. This CDR3 comprises 13 residues.

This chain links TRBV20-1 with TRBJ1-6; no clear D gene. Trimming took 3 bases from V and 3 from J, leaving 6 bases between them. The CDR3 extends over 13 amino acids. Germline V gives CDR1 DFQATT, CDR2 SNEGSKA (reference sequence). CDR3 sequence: CSARSRYNSPLHF. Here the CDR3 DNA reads TGCAGTGCTAGGTCCCGCTATAATTCACCCCTCCACTTT.

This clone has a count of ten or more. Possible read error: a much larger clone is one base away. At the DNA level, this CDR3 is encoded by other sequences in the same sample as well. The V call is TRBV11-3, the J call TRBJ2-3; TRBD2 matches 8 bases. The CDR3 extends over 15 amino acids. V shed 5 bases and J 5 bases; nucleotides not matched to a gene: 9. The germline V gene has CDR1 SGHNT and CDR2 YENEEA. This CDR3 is CASSRVGGGLDTQYF. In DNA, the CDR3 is TGTGCCAGCAGCCGTGTGGGCGGGGGGCTAGATACGCAGTATTTT.

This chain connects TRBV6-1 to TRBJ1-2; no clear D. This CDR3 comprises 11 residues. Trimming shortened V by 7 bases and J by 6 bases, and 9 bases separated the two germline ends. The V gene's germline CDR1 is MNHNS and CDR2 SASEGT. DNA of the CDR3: TGTGCCAGCATCTTAAACGATGGCTACACCTTC. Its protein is CASILNDGYTF.

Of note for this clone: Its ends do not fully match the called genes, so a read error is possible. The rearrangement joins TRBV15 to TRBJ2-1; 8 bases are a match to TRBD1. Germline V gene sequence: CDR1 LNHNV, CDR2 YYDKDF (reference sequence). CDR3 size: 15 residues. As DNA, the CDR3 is TGTGCCACCAGCGCAGACAGGGGAGGCTACAATGAGCATTTCTTC. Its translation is CATSADRGGYNEHFF.

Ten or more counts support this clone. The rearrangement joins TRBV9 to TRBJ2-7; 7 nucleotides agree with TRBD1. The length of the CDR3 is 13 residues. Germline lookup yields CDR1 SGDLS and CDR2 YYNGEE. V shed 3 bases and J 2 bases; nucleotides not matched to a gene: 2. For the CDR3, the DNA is TGTGCCAGCAGCGAGGGACAGACCTACGAGCAGTACTTC. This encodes CASSEGQTYEQYF.

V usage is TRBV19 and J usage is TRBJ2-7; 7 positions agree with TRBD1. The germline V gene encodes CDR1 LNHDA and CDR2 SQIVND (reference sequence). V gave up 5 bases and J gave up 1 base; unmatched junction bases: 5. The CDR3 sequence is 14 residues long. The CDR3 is CASSATGSSYEQYF. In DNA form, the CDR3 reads TGTGCCAGTAGTGCGACAGGGTCGTCCTACGAGCAGTACTTC.

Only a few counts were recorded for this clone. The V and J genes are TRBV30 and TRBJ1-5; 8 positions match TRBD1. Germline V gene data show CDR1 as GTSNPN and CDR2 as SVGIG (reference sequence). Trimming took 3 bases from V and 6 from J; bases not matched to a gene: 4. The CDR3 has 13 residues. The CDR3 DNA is TGTGCCTGGAGGGGGACAGGAGTTCAGCCCCAGCATTTT. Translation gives CAWRGTGVQPQHF.